What follows describes a single T cell receptor beta chain. The data are from a study of blood T cell repertoires in COVID-19. Profiled with immunoSEQ multiplex PCR; TCRdb holds only in-frame clones, not every one. The sample yields some 200,000 clones, just under 90% seen once. CDR1 is MNHEY, CDR2 SVGAGI, per germline. There are 14 residues in the CDR3. V was cut by 7 bases and J by 12 bases, with 22 bases left in between. This rearrangement joins TRBV6-5 to TRBJ2-1; the D gene is possibly TRBD1 (6 bases). The sequencing sample was made of peripheral blood. This receptor was identified in a woman in her sixties or seventies with COVID-19, enrolled during active disease. CDR3 nucleotide sequence: TGTGCCAGCACCGAGGGACACGCGAGGGATGGGCAGTTCTTC. Translation gives CASTEGHARDGQFF.